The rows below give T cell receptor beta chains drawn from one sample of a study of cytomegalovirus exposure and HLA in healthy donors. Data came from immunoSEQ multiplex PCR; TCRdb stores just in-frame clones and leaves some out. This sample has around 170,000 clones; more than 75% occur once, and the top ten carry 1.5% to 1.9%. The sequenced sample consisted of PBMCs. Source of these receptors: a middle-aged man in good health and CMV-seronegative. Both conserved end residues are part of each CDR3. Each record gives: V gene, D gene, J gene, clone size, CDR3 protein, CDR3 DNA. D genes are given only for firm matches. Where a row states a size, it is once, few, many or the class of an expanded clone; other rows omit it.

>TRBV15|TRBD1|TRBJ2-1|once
CATSRVEGALYNEQFF
TGTGCCACCAGCAGGGTTGAGGGGGCTCTCTACAATGAGCAGTTCTTC
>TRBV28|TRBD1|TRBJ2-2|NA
CASSLTGQVRGGELFF
TGTGCCAGCAGTTTGACCGGACAGGTCAGGGGCGGGGAGCTGTTTTTT
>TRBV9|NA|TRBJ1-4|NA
CASSVTGRIDEKLFF
TGTGCCAGCAGCGTCACAGGACGGATAGATGAAAAACTGTTTTTT
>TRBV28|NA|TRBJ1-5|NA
CASSPQRVQHF
TGTGCCAGCAGTCCCCAACGGGTCCAGCATTTT
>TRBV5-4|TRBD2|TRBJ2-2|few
CASSSTSQDGELFF
TGTGCCAGCAGTTCGACTAGCCAGGACGGGGAGCTGTTTTTT
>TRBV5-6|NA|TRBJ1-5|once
CASSLSPGTLNQPQHF
TGTGCCAGCAGCCTGTCGCCAGGGACACTCAATCAGCCCCAGCATTTT
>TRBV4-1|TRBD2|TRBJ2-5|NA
CASSQSGLAEETQYF
TGCGCCAGCAGCCAATCGGGACTAGCGGAAGAGACCCAGTACTTC
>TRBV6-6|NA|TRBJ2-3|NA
CASSYPGLDTQYF
TGTGCCAGCAGTTACCCCGGTCTGGATACGCAGTATTTT
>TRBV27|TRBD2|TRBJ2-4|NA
CASSLKPAGGTVLAKNIQYF
TGTGCCAGCAGTTTGAAACCAGCGGGGGGCACTGTCCTAGCCAAAAACATTCAGTACTTC
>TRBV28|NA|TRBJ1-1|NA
CASSSDTTPRATTEAFF
TGTGCCAGCAGTTCGGACACCACCCCCAGGGCTACGACTGAAGCTTTCTTT
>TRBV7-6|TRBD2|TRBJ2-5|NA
CASSLGWGGQETQYF
TGTGCCAGCAGCTTAGGGTGGGGGGGGCAAGAGACCCAGTACTTC
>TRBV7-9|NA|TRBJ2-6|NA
CASSQRLAASGANVLTF
TGTGCCAGCAGCCAGAGGTTGGCGGCTTCTGGGGCCAACGTCCTGACTTTC
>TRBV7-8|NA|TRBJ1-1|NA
CASSLASASRTEAFF
TGTGCCAGCAGCTTAGCGTCGGCCTCGAGGACTGAAGCTTTCTTT
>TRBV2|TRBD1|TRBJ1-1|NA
CASSPGQDLEAFF
TGTGCCAGCAGTCCTGGACAGGATTTAGAAGCTTTCTTT
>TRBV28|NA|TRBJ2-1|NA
CASSLLLSEKYNEQFF
TGTGCCAGCAGTTTATTACTTAGCGAGAAGTACAATGAGCAGTTCTTC
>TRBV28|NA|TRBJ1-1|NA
CASSFRGIRAEAFF
TGTGCCAGCAGTTTCAGGGGAATACGGGCTGAAGCTTTCTTT
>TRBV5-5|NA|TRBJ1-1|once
CASSLDLRWNTEAFF
TGTGCCAGCAGCTTGGATCTTCGTTGGAACACTGAAGCTTTCTTT
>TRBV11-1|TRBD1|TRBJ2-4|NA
CASSHPGQGLMYF
TGTGCCAGCAGCCACCCGGGACAGGGATTGATGTACTTC
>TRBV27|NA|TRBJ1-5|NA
CASSLLPAQGNQPQHF
TGTGCCAGCAGTCTCCTCCCGGCACAGGGAAATCAGCCCCAGCATTTT
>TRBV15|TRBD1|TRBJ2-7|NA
CATSRDRVYEQYF
TGTGCCACCAGCAGGGACAGGGTCTACGAGCAGTACTTC
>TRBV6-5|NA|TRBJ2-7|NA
CASSPRITYEQYF
TGTGCCAGCAGTCCCAGGATAACCTACGAGCAGTACTTC
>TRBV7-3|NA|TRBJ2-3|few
CASSSSGVPTDTQYF
TGTGCCAGCAGCTCGTCCGGGGTGCCCACAGATACGCAGTATTTT
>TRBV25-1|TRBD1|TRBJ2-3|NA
CASSGRTGRGTDTQYF
TGTGCCAGCAGTGGACGGACAGGCCGGGGCACAGATACGCAGTATTTT
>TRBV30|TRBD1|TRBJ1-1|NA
CAWIGTRGTEAFF
TGTGCCTGGATAGGGACCAGGGGGACTGAAGCTTTCTTT
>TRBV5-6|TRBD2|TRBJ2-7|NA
CASSLAGGGRTEQYF
TGTGCCAGCAGCTTGGCGGGAGGGGGGCGGACCGAGCAGTACTTC
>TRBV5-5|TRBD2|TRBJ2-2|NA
CASSLTSGSTGELFF
TGTGCCAGCAGCTTGACTAGCGGCAGCACCGGGGAGCTGTTTTTT
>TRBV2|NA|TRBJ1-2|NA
CASIRDNNYGYTF
TGTGCCAGCATCCGGGACAACAACTATGGCTACACCTTC
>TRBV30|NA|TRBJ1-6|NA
CAWKRTLQGSNSPLHF
TGTGCCTGGAAGAGGACTCTACAGGGTTCTAATTCACCCCTCCACTTT